This TCR beta chain is from a study of cytomegalovirus exposure and HLA in healthy donors. Looking at the study overall: Counted in an early data release were tens of millions of unique TCRs from HLA-typed donors. Overall study findings and caveats: A later analysis reportedly found that, within productive TCRs, an Asian-associated ancestry cluster had fewer N-insertions than the mean observed across the roughly 630 donors. The classifier reportedly diagnosed cytomegalovirus status with high specificity and sensitivity.

Per the germline V gene, CDR1 is MDHEN and CDR2 is SYDVKM. The CDR3 extends over 15 amino acids. The J segment lost 5 bases and the V segment lost 5 bases, leaving 6 bases of the junction unmatched. Turning to this clone: Its cognate antigen is unknown.

Vbeta (60) and Jbeta (13) primers were used in the PCR. TCRdb's table, derived via immunoSEQ multiplex PCR, lists solely in-frame clones and lacks some. The sample contains roughly 180,000 clones, roughly 80% of which appear only once. The chain links TRBV28 to TRBJ1-5; 10 bases fit TRBD1. The sequencing input was PBMCs. This receptor was obtained from a woman between 18 and 29 years old in good health and CMV-seronegative. The CDR3 here is CASSTMGTGDQPQHF. In DNA form, the CDR3 reads TGTGCCAGCAGTACGATGGGGACAGGGGATCAGCCCCAGCATTTT.